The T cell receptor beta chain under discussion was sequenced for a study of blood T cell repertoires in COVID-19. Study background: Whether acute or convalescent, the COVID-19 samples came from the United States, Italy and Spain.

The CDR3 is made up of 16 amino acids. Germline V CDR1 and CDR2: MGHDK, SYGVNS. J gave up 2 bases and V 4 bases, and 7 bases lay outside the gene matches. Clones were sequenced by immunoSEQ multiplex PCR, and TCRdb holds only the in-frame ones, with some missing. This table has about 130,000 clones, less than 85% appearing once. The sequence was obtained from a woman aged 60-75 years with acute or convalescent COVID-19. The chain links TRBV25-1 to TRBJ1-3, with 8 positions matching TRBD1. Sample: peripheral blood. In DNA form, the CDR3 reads TGTGCCAGCAGTGGGTTCGGACAGGGAACTGGAAACACCATATATTTT. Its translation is CASSGFGQGTGNTIYF.